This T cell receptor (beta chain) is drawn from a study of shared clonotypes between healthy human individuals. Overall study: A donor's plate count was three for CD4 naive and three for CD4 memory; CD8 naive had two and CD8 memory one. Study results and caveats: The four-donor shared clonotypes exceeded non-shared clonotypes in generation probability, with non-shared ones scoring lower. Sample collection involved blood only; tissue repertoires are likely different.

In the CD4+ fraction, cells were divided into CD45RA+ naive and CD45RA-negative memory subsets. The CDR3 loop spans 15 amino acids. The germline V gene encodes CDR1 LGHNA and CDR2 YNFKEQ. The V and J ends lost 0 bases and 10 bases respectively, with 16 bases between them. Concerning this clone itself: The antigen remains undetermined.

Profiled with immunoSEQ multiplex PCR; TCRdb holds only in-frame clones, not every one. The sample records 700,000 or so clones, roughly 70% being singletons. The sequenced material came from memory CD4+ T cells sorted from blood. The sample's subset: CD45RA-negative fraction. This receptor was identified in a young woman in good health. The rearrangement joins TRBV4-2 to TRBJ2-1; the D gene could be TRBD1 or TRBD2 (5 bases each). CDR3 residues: CASSQELGRESEQFF. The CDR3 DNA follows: TGTGCCAGCAGCCAAGAACTAGGCAGGGAATCCGAGCAGTTCTTC.